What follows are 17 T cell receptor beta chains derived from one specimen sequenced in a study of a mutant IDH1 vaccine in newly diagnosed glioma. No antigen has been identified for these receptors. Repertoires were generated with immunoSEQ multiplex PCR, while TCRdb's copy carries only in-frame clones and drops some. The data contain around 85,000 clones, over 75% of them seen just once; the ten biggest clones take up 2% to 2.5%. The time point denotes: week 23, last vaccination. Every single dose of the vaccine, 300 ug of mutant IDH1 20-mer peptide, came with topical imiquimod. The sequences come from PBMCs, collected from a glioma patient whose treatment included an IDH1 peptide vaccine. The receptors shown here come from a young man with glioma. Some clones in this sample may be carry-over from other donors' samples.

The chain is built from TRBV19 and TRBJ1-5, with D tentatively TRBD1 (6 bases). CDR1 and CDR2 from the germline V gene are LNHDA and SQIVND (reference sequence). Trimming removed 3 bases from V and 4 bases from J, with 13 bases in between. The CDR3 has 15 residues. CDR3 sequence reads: CASSIQQGRNQPQHF. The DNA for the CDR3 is TGTGCCAGTAGTATTCAACAGGGCCGAAATCAGCCCCAGCATTTT. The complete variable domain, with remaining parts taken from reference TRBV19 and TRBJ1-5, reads DGGITQSPKYLFRKEGQNVTLSCEQNLNHDAMYWYRQDPGQGLRLIYYSQIVNDFQKGDIAEGYSVSREKKESFPLTVTSAQKNPTAFYLCASSIQQGRNQPQHFGDGTRLSIL.

CDR3: CASSEGPGKIGNQPQHF. The CDR3 bases are TGTGCCAGCAGTGAAGGCCCGGGTAAGATCGGCAATCAGCCCCAGCATTTT. The chain has TRBV6-1 and TRBJ1-5; no clear D. The CDR3 runs to 17 residues. The V gene lost 1 base and the J gene lost 2 bases, with 15 bases spanning the gap. Per germline, CDR1 MNHNS and CDR2 SASEGT.

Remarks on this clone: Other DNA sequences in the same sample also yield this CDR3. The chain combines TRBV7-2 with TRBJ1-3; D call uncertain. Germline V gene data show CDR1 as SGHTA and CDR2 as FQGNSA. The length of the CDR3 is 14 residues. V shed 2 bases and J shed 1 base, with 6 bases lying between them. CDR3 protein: CASSLLGSGNTIYF. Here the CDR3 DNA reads TGTGCCAGCAGCTTATTGGGGTCTGGAAACACCATATATTTT.

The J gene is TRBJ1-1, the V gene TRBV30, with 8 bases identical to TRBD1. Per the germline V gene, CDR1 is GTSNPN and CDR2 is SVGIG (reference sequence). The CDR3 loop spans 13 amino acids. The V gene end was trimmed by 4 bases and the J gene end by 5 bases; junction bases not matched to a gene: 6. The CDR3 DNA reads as TGTGCCTGGACCCGACAGGGGTGGACTGAAGCTTTCTTT. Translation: CAWTRQGWTEAFF.

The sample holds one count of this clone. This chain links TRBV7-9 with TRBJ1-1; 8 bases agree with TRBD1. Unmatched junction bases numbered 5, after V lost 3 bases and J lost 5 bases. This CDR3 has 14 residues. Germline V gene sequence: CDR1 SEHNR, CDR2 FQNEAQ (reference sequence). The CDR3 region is CASSFTQGGTEAFF. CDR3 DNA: TGTGCCAGCAGCTTTACACAGGGGGGTACTGAAGCTTTCTTT.

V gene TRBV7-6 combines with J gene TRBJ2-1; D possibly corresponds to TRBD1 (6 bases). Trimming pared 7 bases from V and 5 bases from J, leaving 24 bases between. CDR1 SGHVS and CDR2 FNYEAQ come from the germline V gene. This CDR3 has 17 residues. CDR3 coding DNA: TGTGCCAGCACCCGCCATTTACTCGGACAGAAAAACAATGAGCAGTTCTTC. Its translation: CASTRHLLGQKNNEQFF.

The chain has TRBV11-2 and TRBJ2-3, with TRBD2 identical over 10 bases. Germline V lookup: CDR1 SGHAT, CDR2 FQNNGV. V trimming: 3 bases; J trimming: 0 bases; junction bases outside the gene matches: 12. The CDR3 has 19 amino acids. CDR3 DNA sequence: TGTGCCAGCAGCTTGAAGCGGGGGGGCTTTATAGCTAGCACAGATACGCAGTATTTT. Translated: CASSLKRGGFIASTDTQYF.

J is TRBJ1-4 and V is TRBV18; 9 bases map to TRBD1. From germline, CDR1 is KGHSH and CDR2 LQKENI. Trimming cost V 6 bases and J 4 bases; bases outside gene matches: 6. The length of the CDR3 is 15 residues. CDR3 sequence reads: CASSLQGASNEKLFF. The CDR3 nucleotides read TGTGCCAGCTCCCTACAGGGGGCGAGTAATGAAAAACTGTTTTTT.

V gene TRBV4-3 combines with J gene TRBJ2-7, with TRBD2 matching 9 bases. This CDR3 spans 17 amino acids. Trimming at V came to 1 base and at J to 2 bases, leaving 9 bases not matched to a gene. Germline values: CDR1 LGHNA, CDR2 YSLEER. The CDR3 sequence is CASSQGYSAGGPYEQYF. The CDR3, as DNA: TGCGCCAGCAGCCAAGGGTATTCAGCGGGGGGCCCCTACGAGCAGTACTTC.

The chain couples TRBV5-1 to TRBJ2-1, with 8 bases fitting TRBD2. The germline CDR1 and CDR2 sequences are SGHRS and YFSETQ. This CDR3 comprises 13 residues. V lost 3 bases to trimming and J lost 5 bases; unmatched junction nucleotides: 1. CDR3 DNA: TGCGCCAGCAGCTCGACTAGCGACAATGAGCAGTTCTTC. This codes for CASSSTSDNEQFF. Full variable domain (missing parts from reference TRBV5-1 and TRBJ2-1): KAGVTQTPRYLIKTRGQQVTLSCSPISGHRSVSWYQQTPGQGLQFLFEYFSETQRNKGNFPGRFSGRQFSNSRSEMNVSTLELGDSALYLCASSSTSDNEQFFGPGTRLTVL.

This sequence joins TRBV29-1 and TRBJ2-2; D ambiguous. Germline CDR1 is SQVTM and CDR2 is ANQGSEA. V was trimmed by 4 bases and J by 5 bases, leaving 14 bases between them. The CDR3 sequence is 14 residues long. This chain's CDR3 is CSVGRGFDTGELFF. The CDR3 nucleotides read TGCAGCGTTGGTCGTGGTTTTGATACCGGGGAGCTGTTTTTT.

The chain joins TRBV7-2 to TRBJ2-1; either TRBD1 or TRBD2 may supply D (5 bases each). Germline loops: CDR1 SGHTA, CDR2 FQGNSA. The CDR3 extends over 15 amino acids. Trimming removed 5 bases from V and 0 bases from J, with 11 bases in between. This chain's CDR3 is CASSPEGLSYNEQFF. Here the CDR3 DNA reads TGTGCCAGCAGCCCCGAGGGGCTCTCCTACAATGAGCAGTTCTTC.

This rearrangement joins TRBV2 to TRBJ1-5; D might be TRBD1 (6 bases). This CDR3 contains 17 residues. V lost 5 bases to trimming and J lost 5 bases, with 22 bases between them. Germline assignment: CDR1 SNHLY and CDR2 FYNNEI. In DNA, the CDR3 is TGTGCCAGCAGTAAACCAAAAACAGGGTACGAACATCAGCCCCAGCATTTT. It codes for CASSKPKTGYEHQPQHF.

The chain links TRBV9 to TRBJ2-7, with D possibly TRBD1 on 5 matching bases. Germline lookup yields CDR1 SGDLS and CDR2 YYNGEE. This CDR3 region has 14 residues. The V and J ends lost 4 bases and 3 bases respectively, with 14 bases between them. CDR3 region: CASSPTLGRYEQYF. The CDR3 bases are TGTGCCAGCAGCCCGACCCTGGGGCGCTACGAGCAGTACTTC. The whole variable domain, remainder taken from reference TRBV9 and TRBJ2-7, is DSGVTQTPKHLITATGQRVTLRCSPRSGDLSVYWYQQSLDQGLQFLIQYYNGEERAKGNILERFSAQQFPDLHSELNLSSLELGDSALYFCASSPTLGRYEQYFGPGTRLTVT.

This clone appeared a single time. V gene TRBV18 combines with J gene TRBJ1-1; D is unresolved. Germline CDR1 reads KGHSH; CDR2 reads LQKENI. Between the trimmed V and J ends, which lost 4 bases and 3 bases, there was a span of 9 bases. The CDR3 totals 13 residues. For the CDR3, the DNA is TGTGCCAGCTCACAAGGGCTTGACACTGAAGCTTTCTTT. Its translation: CASSQGLDTEAFF.

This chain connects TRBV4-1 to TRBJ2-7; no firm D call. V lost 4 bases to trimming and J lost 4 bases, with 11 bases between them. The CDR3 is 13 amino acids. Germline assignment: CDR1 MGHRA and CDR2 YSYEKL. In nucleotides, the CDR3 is TGCGCCAGCAGCCCTTCTCCTGCTTACGAGCAGTACTTC. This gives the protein CASSPSPAYEQYF.

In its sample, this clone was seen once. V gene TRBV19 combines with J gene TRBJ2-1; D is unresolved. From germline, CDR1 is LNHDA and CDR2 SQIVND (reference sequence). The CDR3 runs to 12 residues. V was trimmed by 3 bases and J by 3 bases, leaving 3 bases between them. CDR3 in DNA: TGTGCCAGTAGTATGAGCTACAATGAGCAGTTCTTC. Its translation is CASSMSYNEQFF.